The 16 T cell receptor beta chains below all came from one sample that was sequenced in a study of Ad26.COV2.S vaccination and SARS-CoV-2 variants. Sequencing used immunoSEQ multiplex PCR; TCRdb keeps in-frame clones, though not all of them. The data show more than 300,000 clones, with roughly 80% seen just once and around 2.2% held by the top ten. Regarding treatment: about 20 received Ad26.COV2.S at low or high dose, single or two shots; 5 received placebo; per-sample allocation not given. At day 63 after the first vaccine or placebo injection, samples were drawn. The input for sequencing was peripheral blood, taken in a trial of Ad26.COV2.S vaccine versus placebo. These TCRs come from a person between 18 and 59 years old who received the Ad26.COV2.S COVID-19 vaccine or a placebo.

This chain joins TRBV4-2 and TRBJ2-7, with D maybe TRBD1 (6 bases). The V and J ends lost 2 bases and 0 bases respectively, with 11 bases between them. The CDR3 length is 15 residues. Germline-derived CDR1 and CDR2 are LGHNA and YNFKEQ. The CDR3 loop is CASSQYRVSSYEQYF. The CDR3 DNA follows: TGTGCCAGCAGCCAATACAGGGTTAGCTCCTACGAGCAGTACTTC.

The chain recombines TRBV5-6 with TRBJ1-2, with D unclear. From germline, CDR1 is SGHDT and CDR2 YYEEEE. The length of the CDR3 is 14 residues. V lost 0 bases and J 1 base, leaving 7 bases between the germline ends. The chain's CDR3 is CASSLVGNNYGYTF. CDR3 coding DNA: TGTGCCAGCAGCTTGGTTGGGAATAACTATGGCTACACCTTC. Looking up the rest from reference TRBV5-6 and TRBJ1-2 gives the full variable domain: DAGVTQSPTHLIKTRGQQVTLRCSPKSGHDTVSWYQQALGQGPQFIFQYYEEEERQRGNFPDRFSGHQFPNYSSELNVNALLLGDSALYLCASSLVGNNYGYTFGSGTRLTVV.

This clone was seen once. The chain joins TRBV5-1 to TRBJ2-7; D is perhaps TRBD1 (6 bases). This CDR3 region has 16 residues. Per the germline V gene, CDR1 is SGHRS and CDR2 is YFSETQ. The V end was cut by 1 base, the J end by 4 bases, with 18 bases between. For the CDR3, the DNA is TGCGCCAGCAGCTTGTCCCCCGGTCCGGACAGATACGAGCAGTACTTC. Translated: CASSLSPGPDRYEQYF.

CDR3: CASSSGWGEQYF. CDR3 nucleotide sequence: TGTGCCAGCAGTTCAGGATGGGGCGAGCAGTACTTC. The rearrangement links TRBV11-1 to TRBJ2-7; D is uncertain. From germline, CDR1 is SGHAT and CDR2 FQDESV (reference sequence). The CDR3 is 12 residues long. Trimming took 6 bases from V and 6 from J, leaving 12 bases between them.

The CDR3 reads CASSYHGTGDYGYTF. The CDR3 coding sequence is TGTGCCAGCAGTTACCACGGGACAGGGGACTATGGCTACACCTTC. This chain links TRBV6-5 with TRBJ1-2; 10 bases agree with TRBD1. With V trimmed by 2 bases and J by 3 bases, 3 bases remained unmatched. The germline V gene has CDR1 MNHEY and CDR2 SVGAGI. This CDR3 comprises 15 residues.

CDR3: CASSVRQGGNEQFF. The CDR3 coding sequence is TGCGCCAGCAGCGTTCGACAGGGAGGCAATGAGCAGTTCTTC. The chain joins TRBV5-1 to TRBJ2-1, with a tentative D call TRBD1 (7 bases). Per the germline V gene, CDR1 is SGHRS and CDR2 is YFSETQ. V lost 4 bases to trimming and J lost 6 bases, with 14 bases between them. The CDR3 runs to 14 residues. The whole variable domain, remainder taken from reference TRBV5-1 and TRBJ2-1, is KAGVTQTPRYLIKTRGQQVTLSCSPISGHRSVSWYQQTPGQGLQFLFEYFSETQRNKGNFPGRFSGRQFSNSRSEMNVSTLELGDSALYLCASSVRQGGNEQFFGPGTRLTVL.

The rearrangement uses TRBV27 and TRBJ2-1; no definite D call. Deletions cut 7 bases from V and 6 bases from J, with 22 bases between. Germline CDR1 and CDR2: MNHEY and SMNVEV (reference sequence). The CDR3 sequence is 16 residues long. The CDR3 sequence: CASNRRSVSRPNEQFF. The DNA of the CDR3 is TGTGCCAGCAACCGGCGCAGTGTTTCGAGGCCCAATGAGCAGTTCTTC.

The chain joins TRBV2 to TRBJ2-7, with D possibly TRBD2 on 5 matching bases. V dropped 7 bases and J dropped 2 bases, with 15 bases sitting between them. CDR3 length: 14 amino acids. CDR1 is SNHLY, CDR2 FYNNEI, per germline. CDR3 region: CASNLAGFTYEQYF. The DNA of the CDR3 is TGTGCCAGCAATCTAGCAGGCTTTACCTACGAGCAGTACTTC. Complete variable domain (other parts from reference TRBV2 and TRBJ2-7): EPEVTQTPSHQVTQMGQEVILRCVPISNHLYFYWYRQILGQKVEFLVSFYNNEISEKSEIFDDQFSVERPDGSNFTLKIRSTKLEDSAMYFCASNLAGFTYEQYFGPGTRLTVT.

This clone has a handful of counts. The chain joins TRBV24-1 to TRBJ2-3; 10 bases map to TRBD1. The CDR3 sequence is 16 residues long. J gave up 2 bases and V 2 bases, and 3 bases lay outside the gene matches. In germline, CDR1 is KGHDR, CDR2 SFDVKD. The CDR3 coding sequence is TGTGCCACCAGTGATTGGACAGGGGGGAACACAGATACGCAGTATTTT. Its translation: CATSDWTGGNTDTQYF.

The rearrangement links TRBV12-5 to TRBJ2-2; D is ambiguous. With 7 bases removed from V and 7 bases from J, the gap between germline ends came to 19 bases. Germline CDR1 reads LGHNT; CDR2 reads FRNRAP. CDR3 size: 15 residues. The CDR3 protein is CASAEELRAGGELFF. The CDR3 bases are TGTGCTAGTGCCGAAGAACTCCGGGCAGGCGGGGAGCTGTTTTTT.

The V call is TRBV2, the J call TRBJ2-2; tentatively, D is TRBD1 (6 bases). The CDR3 has 18 residues. V was trimmed by 3 bases and J by 3 bases, leaving 20 bases between them. CDR1 is SNHLY, CDR2 FYNNEI, per germline. CDR3 amino acids: CASSDYRDTPRDTGELFF. DNA for the CDR3: TGTGCCAGCAGTGATTACAGGGACACCCCTCGCGACACCGGGGAGCTGTTTTTT.

V usage is TRBV11-2 and J usage is TRBJ2-7, with TRBD1 matching 8 bases. CDR3 size: 16 residues. Germline trimming cut 5 bases from V and 3 bases from J; bases unmatched to any gene: 12. Germline CDR1 SGHAT, CDR2 FQNNGV. For the CDR3, the DNA is TGTGCCAGCAGCCGTCTGACAGGGGAAGTCTACTACGAGCAGTACTTC. It codes for CASSRLTGEVYYEQYF.

The V gene is TRBV4-1, the J gene TRBJ1-2, with TRBD1 matching 7 bases. Trimming at V came to 7 bases and at J to 3 bases, leaving 8 bases not matched to a gene. The germline V gene encodes CDR1 MGHRA and CDR2 YSYEKL. The length of the CDR3 is 14 residues. Here the CDR3 DNA reads TGCGCCAGCACCTCCAGAACAGGGGACTATGGCTACACCTTC. Translated, it gives CASTSRTGDYGYTF.

The rearrangement links TRBV19 to TRBJ1-3, with 8 bases fitting TRBD1. The junction had 9 bases not matched to a gene; V was cut back by 10 bases and J by 4 bases. The CDR3 is 14 amino acids. Looked up from germline, CDR1 is LNHDA and CDR2 is SQIVND (reference sequence). Here the CDR3 reads CATLDRGSGNTIYF. The CDR3 DNA is TGTGCCACCCTTGACAGGGGATCCGGAAACACCATATATTTT.

The chain is built from TRBV11-2 and TRBJ2-7; possibly TRBD1 or TRBD2 for D (5 bases each). The CDR3 covers 15 residues. Germline-derived CDR1 and CDR2 are SGHAT and FQNNGV. V was pared by 0 bases and J by 3 bases, with 12 bases between. CDR3 amino acids: CASSLEAGASYEQYF. As DNA, the CDR3 is TGTGCCAGCAGCTTAGAGGCCGGGGCCAGCTACGAGCAGTACTTC.

The J gene is TRBJ2-7, the V gene TRBV20-1, with 10 bases matching TRBD2. Germline V gene data show CDR1 as DFQATT and CDR2 as SNEGSKA (reference sequence). The CDR3 contains 14 residues. The ends lost 3 bases at V and 5 bases at J; junction bases unmatched: 7. The CDR3 DNA sequence: TGCAGTGCTAGTAGGCTAGCGGGGGCTGACGAGCAGTACTTC. Amino acid sequence: CSASRLAGADEQYF.